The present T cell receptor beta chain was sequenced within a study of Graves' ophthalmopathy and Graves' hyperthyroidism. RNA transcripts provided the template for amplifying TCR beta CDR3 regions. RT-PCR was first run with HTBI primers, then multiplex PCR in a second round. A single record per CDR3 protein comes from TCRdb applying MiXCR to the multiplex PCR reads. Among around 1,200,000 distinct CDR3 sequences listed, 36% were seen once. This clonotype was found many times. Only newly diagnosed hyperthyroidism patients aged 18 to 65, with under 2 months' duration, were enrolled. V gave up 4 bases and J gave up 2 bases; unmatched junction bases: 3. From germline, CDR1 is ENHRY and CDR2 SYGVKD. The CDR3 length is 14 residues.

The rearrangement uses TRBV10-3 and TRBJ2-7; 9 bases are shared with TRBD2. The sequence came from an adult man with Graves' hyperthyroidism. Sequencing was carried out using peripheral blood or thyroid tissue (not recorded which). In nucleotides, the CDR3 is TGTGCCATCAGTGCCGCGGGAGGGGCCTACGAGCAGTACTTC. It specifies CAISAAGGAYEQYF.